This entry concerns a single T cell receptor (beta chain). No antigen is known for it. The data stem from a study of shared clonotypes between healthy human individuals. The protocol was immunoSEQ multiplex PCR, while the TCRdb copy is restricted to in-frame clones and leaves out a portion. The sample includes millions of clones, about 92% of them seen just once. This CDR3 is 14 amino acids long. The germline gives CDR1 MDHEN, CDR2 SYDVKM. Trimming pared 5 bases from V and 0 bases from J, leaving 8 bases between. Study results and limitations: Limited genetic and exposure-history diversity came from having few donors.

This receptor was taken from a man aged 18 to 30 in good health. Some clones in this sample may be carry-over from other donors' samples. The chain uses TRBV28 and TRBJ1-3; no clear D. Sequences were obtained from naive CD4+ T cells from PBMCs. Described subset: CD45RA+ positively selected. CDR3 nucleotides: TGTGCCAGCAGTCAAGCGTTCTCTGGAAACACCATATATTTT. Translating it yields CASSQAFSGNTIYF. The full variable domain, completed using reference TRBV28 and TRBJ1-3, is DVKVTQSSRYLVKRTGEKVFLECVQDMDHENMFWYRQDPGLGLRLIYFSYDVKMKEKGDIPEGYSVSREKKERFSLILESASTNQTSMYLCASSQAFSGNTIYFGEGSWLTVV.